The 14 T cell receptor beta chains reported below all come from one sample, sequenced in a study of cytomegalovirus exposure and HLA in healthy donors. The assay was immunoSEQ multiplex PCR, and TCRdb's table has in-frame clones only and misses some. The sample lists roughly 120,000 clones; roughly 90% were seen once. The sample taken for sequencing was PBMCs. The receptors were gathered from a woman younger than 30 in good health and CMV-seronegative.

The chain employs TRBV6-5 and TRBJ1-1; the D is unclear. Germline values: CDR1 MNHEY, CDR2 SVGAGI. V dropped 0 bases and J dropped 2 bases, with 4 bases sitting between them. CDR3 length: 13 residues. The CDR3 nucleotides are TGTGCCAGCAGTTACTCCTTTAACACTGAAGCTTTCTTT. The encoded protein is CASSYSFNTEAFF.

The CDR3, as DNA: TGCGCCAGCAGCCAAGTGAGGCGGGGGGGCCAGGGAGACGAGACCCAGTACTTC. It encodes CASSQVRRGGQGDETQYF. J is TRBJ2-5 and V is TRBV4-1; 9 bases fit TRBD2. The trim removed 1 base at V and 5 bases at J, leaving 14 bases unmatched. This CDR3 comprises 18 residues. Germline values: CDR1 MGHRA, CDR2 YSYEKL.

This clone was observed a few times. The V and J genes are TRBV7-9 and TRBJ1-1; 7 nucleotides agree with TRBD1. This CDR3 contains 17 residues. Germline V gene sequence: CDR1 SEHNR, CDR2 FQNEAQ (reference sequence). V shed 1 base, J shed 0 bases, and the junction held 8 bases outside the gene matches. The CDR3 is CASSLVGGESMNTEAFF. Written as DNA, the CDR3 is TGTGCCAGCAGCTTAGTAGGGGGCGAGTCCATGAACACTGAAGCTTTCTTT.

The gene calls are TRBV5-6 and TRBJ1-1; D is uncertain. The CDR3 contains 17 residues. Trimming removed 5 bases from V and 1 base from J, with 21 bases in between. Germline V gives CDR1 SGHDT, CDR2 YYEEEE. CDR3 bases: TGTGCCAGCAGTTTCCCGGGAGCTTCACTCTCGAACACTGAAGCTTTCTTT. This translates into CASSFPGASLSNTEAFF.

The gene calls are TRBV5-1 and TRBJ2-3; TRBD2 is a possible D gene (6 bases). The CDR3 is 14 residues long. Germline V gives CDR1 SGHRS, CDR2 YFSETQ. V gave up 0 bases and J gave up 3 bases, with 8 bases separating them. In DNA, the CDR3 is TGCGCCAGCAGCTTGGGCGGGGTAACAGATACGCAGTATTTT. The encoded protein is CASSLGGVTDTQYF.

The rearrangement links TRBV4-3 to TRBJ1-2; D is undetermined. Germline V gene data show CDR1 as LGHNA and CDR2 as YSLEER. V lost 1 base to trimming and J lost 4 bases, with 16 bases between them. The length of the CDR3 is 16 residues. The CDR3 DNA follows: TGCGCCAGCAGCCAAGCTCGTCTCGGTGTCCCCTATGGCTACACCTTC. It encodes CASSQARLGVPYGYTF.

V and J are TRBV4-3 and TRBJ2-7; D is possibly TRBD2 (6 bases). Between the trimmed V and J ends, which lost 4 bases and 10 bases, there was a span of 14 bases. The CDR3 runs to 12 residues. Germline CDR1 and CDR2: LGHNA and YSLEER. The CDR3 DNA sequence: TGCGCCAGCAGCCTCGGTGGGGGGTTTCAGTACTTC. It encodes CASSLGGGFQYF.

The V and J genes are TRBV2 and TRBJ1-1; D unresolved. V gave up 10 bases and J gave up 2 bases, with 14 bases separating them. CDR3 size: 13 residues. Germline V gene data show CDR1 as SNHLY and CDR2 as FYNNEI. This CDR3 is CATHRDGNTEAFF. CDR3 DNA sequence: TGTGCCACCCACCGGGATGGAAACACTGAAGCTTTCTTT.

This rearrangement joins TRBV30 to TRBJ2-7, with D perhaps matching TRBD2 (6 bases). This CDR3 region has 12 residues. Germline assignment: CDR1 GTSNPN and CDR2 SVGIG (reference sequence). V lost 7 bases to trimming and J lost 5 bases, with 15 bases between them. The CDR3 DNA sequence: TGTGCCTCCCCCGGAGGCGGGGACGAGCAGTACTTC. It specifies CASPGGGDEQYF.

The gene calls are TRBV28 and TRBJ1-4; no clear D gene. This CDR3 is 14 amino acids long. Germline values: CDR1 MDHEN, CDR2 SYDVKM. Trimming pared 7 bases from V and 2 bases from J, leaving 11 bases between. CDR3 DNA sequence: TGTGCCAGCATTGAGGGTGGGACTAATGAAAAACTGTTTTTT. Translating it yields CASIEGGTNEKLFF.

The rearrangement uses TRBV7-9 and TRBJ2-1; no firm D call. V lost 1 base, J lost 8 bases, and 6 bases lay in between. The CDR3 runs 12 residues. Germline V gene lookup returns CDR1 SEHNR and CDR2 FQNEAQ (reference sequence). As DNA, the CDR3 is TGTGCCAGCAGCTTAGGGCAGGATGAGCAGTTCTTC. Its translation: CASSLGQDEQFF.

The V and J genes are TRBV2 and TRBJ2-1; no clear D. V lost 6 bases and J lost 9, with 12 bases in between. This CDR3 has 12 residues. The V gene's germline CDR1 is SNHLY and CDR2 FYNNEI. The CDR3 sequence is CASSRLIAEQFF. CDR3 bases: TGTGCCAGCAGCCGACTGATAGCTGAGCAGTTCTTC.

This chain joins TRBV28 and TRBJ1-2, with 7 bases aligning to TRBD1. With V trimmed by 4 bases and J by 3 bases, 2 bases remained unmatched. Looked up from germline, CDR1 is MDHEN and CDR2 is SYDVKM. The CDR3 consists of 13 residues. The CDR3 here is CASSSGQDYGYTF. In DNA, the CDR3 is TGTGCCAGCAGTTCCGGACAGGACTATGGCTACACCTTC.

The CDR3 loop is CASKTGDGTDTQYF. The DNA of the CDR3 is TGTGCCAGCAAAACGGGGGATGGAACAGATACGCAGTATTTT. V and J are TRBV19 and TRBJ2-3; D perhaps matches TRBD2 (6 bases). V lost 9 bases and J 3 bases, leaving 16 bases between the germline ends. CDR1 is LNHDA and CDR2 is SQIVND in the germline V gene (reference sequence). The CDR3 covers 14 residues.